The clone carrying this TCR beta chain was seen only once. This record belongs to a study of Ad26.COV2.S vaccination and SARS-CoV-2 variants. Study at large: Sample donor was a member of the COV1001 Ad26.COV2.S trial arm.

The CDR3 totals 16 residues. The germline V and J ends were trimmed by 4 bases and 7 bases, with 17 bases remaining between them. Germline V gives CDR1 SGHTA, CDR2 FQGNSA. Libraries were prepared by immunoSEQ multiplex PCR; TCRdb keeps only in-frame clonotypes and omits some of them. The table has approximately 450,000 clones, 90% seen once. Stated treatment: 19 received Ad26.COV2.S at low or high dose, single or two shots; roughly five received placebo; per-sample allocation not given. Sampling was performed 63 days after the first vaccine or placebo injection. This chain links TRBV7-2 with TRBJ1-6; D unclear. The TCR was taken from a person between 18 and 59 years old who received the Ad26.COV2.S COVID-19 vaccine or a placebo. This sample comprised peripheral blood, obtained in a trial of Ad26.COV2.S vaccine versus placebo. CDR3 sequence: CASSSPGSTGNSPLHF. The CDR3 nucleotides read TGTGCCAGCAGCTCCCCCGGGTCCACGGGGAATTCACCCCTCCACTTT.